This record covers a single T cell receptor beta chain. This specimen belongs to a study of T cell responses to AZD1222 COVID-19 vaccine. The method was immunoSEQ multiplex PCR; TCRdb's version includes in-frame clones alone and lacks a portion of them. The sample shows 75,000 to 100,000 clones, roughly nine tenths of them seen only once. The V and J ends lost 4 bases and 8 bases respectively, with 24 bases between them. The germline CDR1 and CDR2 sequences are MGHRA and YSYEKL. This CDR3 has 17 amino acids. The V gene is TRBV4-1, the J gene TRBJ2-1, with D possibly TRBD2 on 6 matching bases. The sample in question was peripheral blood, obtained on day 0 of AZD1222 vaccination. The sequence was obtained from an adult in good health. CDR3 protein: CASSPRTTSTPAHEQFF. The CDR3 nucleotides read TGCGCCAGCAGCCCAAGAACGACTAGTACCCCCGCGCATGAGCAGTTCTTC.